The clone carrying this T cell receptor (beta chain) has more than one count but fewer than ten. What it binds is not known. The data originate from a study of identical twins. Overall study findings and caveats: Abundant cord blood beta clonotypes carried fewer insertions; memory repertoires showed none.

Germline values: CDR1 SNHLY, CDR2 FYNNEI. Trimming at V came to 6 bases and at J to 9 bases, leaving 11 bases not matched to a gene. There are 15 residues in the CDR3. Each CDR3 protein is one row after TCRdb ran MiXCR on the 5' RACE reads. This sample yields around 230,000 distinct CDR3 sequences, of which 5.5% to 7.5% are seen a single time; more than 12% belongs to the top ten. These same records also appear under a second study, on T cells expressing NK-cell markers.

Sequenced input: CD8+ T cells sorted from blood. J is TRBJ2-1 and V is TRBV2; TRBD2 matches at 10 bases. This receptor was identified in a woman between 18 and 30 years old in good health. The CDR3 is CASSGSGGSMSEQFF. The CDR3, as DNA: TGTGCCAGCAGCGGTAGCGGGGGGTCCATGAGTGAGCAGTTCTTC.